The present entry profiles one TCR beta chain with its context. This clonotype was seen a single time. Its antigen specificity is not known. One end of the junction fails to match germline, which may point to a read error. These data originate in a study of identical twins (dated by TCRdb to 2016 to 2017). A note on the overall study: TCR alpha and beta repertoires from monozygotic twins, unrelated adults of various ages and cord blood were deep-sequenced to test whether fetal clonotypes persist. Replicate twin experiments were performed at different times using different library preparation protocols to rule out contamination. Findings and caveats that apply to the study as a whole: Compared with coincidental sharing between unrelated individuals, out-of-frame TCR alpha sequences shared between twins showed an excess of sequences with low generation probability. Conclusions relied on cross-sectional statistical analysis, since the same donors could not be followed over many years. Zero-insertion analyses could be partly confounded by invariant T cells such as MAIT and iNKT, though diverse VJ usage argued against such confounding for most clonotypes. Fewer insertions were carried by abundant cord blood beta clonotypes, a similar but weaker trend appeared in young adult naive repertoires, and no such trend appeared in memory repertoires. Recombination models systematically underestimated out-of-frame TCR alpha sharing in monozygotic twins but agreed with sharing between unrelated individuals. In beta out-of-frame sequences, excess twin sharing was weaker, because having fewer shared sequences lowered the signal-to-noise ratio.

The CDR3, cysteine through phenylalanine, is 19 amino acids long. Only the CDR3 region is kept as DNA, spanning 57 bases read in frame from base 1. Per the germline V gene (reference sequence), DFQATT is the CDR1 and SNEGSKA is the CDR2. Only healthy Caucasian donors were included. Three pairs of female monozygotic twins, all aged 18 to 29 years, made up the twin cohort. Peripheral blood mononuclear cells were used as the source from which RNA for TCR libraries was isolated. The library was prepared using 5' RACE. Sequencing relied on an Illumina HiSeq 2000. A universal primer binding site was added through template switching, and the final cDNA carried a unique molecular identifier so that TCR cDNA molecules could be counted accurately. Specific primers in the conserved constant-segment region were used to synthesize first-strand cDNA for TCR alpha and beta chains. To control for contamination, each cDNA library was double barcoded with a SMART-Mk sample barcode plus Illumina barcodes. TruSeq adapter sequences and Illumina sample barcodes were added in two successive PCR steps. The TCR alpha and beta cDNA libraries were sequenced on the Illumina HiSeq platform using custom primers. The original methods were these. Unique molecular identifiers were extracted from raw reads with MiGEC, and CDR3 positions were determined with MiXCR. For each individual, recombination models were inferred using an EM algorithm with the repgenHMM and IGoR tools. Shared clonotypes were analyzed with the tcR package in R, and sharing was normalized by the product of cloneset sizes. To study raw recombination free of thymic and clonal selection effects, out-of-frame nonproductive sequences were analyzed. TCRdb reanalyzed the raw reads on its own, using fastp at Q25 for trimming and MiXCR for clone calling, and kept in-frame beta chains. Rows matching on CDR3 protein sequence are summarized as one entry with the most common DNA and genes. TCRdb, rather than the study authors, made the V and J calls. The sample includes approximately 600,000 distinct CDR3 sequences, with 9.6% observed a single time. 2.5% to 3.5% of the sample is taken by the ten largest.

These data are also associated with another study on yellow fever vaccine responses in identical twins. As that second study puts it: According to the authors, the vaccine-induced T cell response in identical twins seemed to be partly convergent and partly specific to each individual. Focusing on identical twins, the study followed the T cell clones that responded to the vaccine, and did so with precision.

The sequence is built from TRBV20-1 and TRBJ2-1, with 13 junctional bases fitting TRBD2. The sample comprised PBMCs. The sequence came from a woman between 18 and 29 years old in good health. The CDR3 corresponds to CSTRDLGLAGSTGNNEQFF. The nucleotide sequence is TGCAGTACTAGAGATTTGGGACTAGCGGGGTCCACGGGCAACAATGAGCAGTTCTTC.